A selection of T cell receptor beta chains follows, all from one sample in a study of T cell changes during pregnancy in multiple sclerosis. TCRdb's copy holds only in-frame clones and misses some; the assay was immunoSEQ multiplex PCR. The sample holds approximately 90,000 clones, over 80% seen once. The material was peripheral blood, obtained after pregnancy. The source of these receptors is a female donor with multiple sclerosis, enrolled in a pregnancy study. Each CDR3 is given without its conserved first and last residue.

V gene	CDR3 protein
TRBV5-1	ASSLVRGTEAF
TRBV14	ASSQDYRVLLRDEQY
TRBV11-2	ASSLDARDAYT
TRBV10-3	AIRTVTAGEGSYEQY
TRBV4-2	ASSQDLGVSGQGYGYT
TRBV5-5	ASSNNLEQY
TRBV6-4	ASSDGETNQPQH
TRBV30	AWSTGPNSPLH
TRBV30	AWHGGGDGYYT
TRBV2	ASVGQLYNSPLH
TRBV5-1	ASSLAISGSDRDSLNTEAF
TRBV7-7	ASSLGGGQGTDTQY
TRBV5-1	ASSLRGDTQY
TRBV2	ASSGQGLEETQY
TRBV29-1	SVGQGANYGYT
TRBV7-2	ASSLAAASNEQF
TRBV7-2	ASSLVLQGGYGYT
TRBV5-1	ASMMSPGGASPQY
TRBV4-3	ASSQKGMESYNEQF
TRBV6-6	ASSSDRKAF
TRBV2	ASNRDANTGELF
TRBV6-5	ASSPRVPVGEQY
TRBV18	ASSPSQEETQY
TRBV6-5	AVLGLGYEQY
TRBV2	ASSSQGNTEAF
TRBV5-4	ASTLNGGAGNQPQH
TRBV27	ASRVTGTTEAF
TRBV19	ASTPGQGNQPQH
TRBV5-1	ASSLDGGGTGELF
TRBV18	ASSPGATGYT
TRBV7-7	ASSLGGTGEETQY
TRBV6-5	ASSILGQLTEAF
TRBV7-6	ASSSRVHSGNTIY
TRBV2	ASRSGGDYGYT
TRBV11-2	ASSLSGTTEQF
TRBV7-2	ASSHTGMAQPQH
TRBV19	ASSIGGGVAYNEQF
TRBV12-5	ASGVPLLGYT
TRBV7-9	ASSLVQVLYGYT
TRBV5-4	ASSGAGLSYNEQF
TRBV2	ASSGQVHTEAF
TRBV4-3	ASSPSWLLDEQY
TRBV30	AWSDFSSGGMNTQY
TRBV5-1	ASSLGLGADTQY
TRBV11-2	ASTTGATQY
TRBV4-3	ASSQTGLAKNIQY
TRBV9	ASSVSGRQGGEKLF
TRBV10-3	AISESQVSNQPQH
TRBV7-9	ASRPSLWGPYNEQF
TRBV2	ASRTGVAEAF
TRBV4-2	ASSQIAGGEQF
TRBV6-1	ASSADRELNQPQH